The source of this T cell receptor (beta chain) is a study of T cell responses to AZD1222 COVID-19 vaccine. Germline CDR1 reads KGHDR; CDR2 reads SFDVKD. The CDR3 runs 14 residues. The V and J ends lost 4 bases and 2 bases, in that order; junction bases with no gene match: 3. Second-dose schedules of about 4 or about 12 weeks were combined. Study-level findings and limits: Across the whole spike, CD4 TCRs peaked at regions 160-218 and 743-854. Nearly half of unique spike-specific TCRs reportedly avoided B.1.351 and B.1.1.7 mutated regions.

The protocol was immunoSEQ multiplex PCR, while the TCRdb copy is restricted to in-frame clones and leaves out a portion. The sample lists about 180,000 clones, 85% to 95% occurring once. Worth noting for this clone: Antigen: not known.

This chain uses TRBV24-1 with TRBJ2-5; 7 bases align to TRBD2. Sample: peripheral blood, taken 28 days after the second AZD1222 dose. The receptor was derived from an adult who received the AZD1222 COVID-19 vaccine. The CDR3 nucleotides are TGTGCCACCAGTGAGCCAGCGGGGCAAGAGACCCAGTACTTC. Its protein product is CATSEPAGQETQYF.